The clone carrying this T cell receptor (beta chain) was counted many times. Its antigen remains unknown. The source of the sample is a study of human T cells and chemical hapten exposure. Study findings and constraints: Given that the donors had alopecia, their immune response may differ from that seen in healthy people.

The V gene end was trimmed by 3 bases and the J gene end by 7 bases; junction bases not matched to a gene: 11. The CDR3 is 17 residues long. Germline V CDR1 and CDR2: SGHTA, FQGNSA. Specified time point: patch test 2, 6 weeks after DPC sensitization. Treatment specified: therapeutic diphenylcyclopropenone sensitization with weekly scalp DPC. Donors were 18 to 70-year-old alopecia patients suitable for DPC. Each CDR3 protein is one row after TCRdb ran MiXCR on the RACE reads. The sample has about 40,000 distinct CDR3 sequences; less than 3.5% are singletons. The chain combines TRBV7-2 with TRBJ1-6; 8 bases align to TRBD1. This material consisted of whole blood, taken in connection with sensitization to the hapten diphenylcyclopropenone (DPC). This TCR came from a middle-aged man with alopecia areata. Some clones in this sample may be carry-over from other donors' samples. This CDR3 is CASSFQGARLGNSPLHF. The CDR3 bases are TGTGCCAGCAGCTTCCAGGGGGCAAGGCTGGGGAATTCACCCCTCCACTTT.